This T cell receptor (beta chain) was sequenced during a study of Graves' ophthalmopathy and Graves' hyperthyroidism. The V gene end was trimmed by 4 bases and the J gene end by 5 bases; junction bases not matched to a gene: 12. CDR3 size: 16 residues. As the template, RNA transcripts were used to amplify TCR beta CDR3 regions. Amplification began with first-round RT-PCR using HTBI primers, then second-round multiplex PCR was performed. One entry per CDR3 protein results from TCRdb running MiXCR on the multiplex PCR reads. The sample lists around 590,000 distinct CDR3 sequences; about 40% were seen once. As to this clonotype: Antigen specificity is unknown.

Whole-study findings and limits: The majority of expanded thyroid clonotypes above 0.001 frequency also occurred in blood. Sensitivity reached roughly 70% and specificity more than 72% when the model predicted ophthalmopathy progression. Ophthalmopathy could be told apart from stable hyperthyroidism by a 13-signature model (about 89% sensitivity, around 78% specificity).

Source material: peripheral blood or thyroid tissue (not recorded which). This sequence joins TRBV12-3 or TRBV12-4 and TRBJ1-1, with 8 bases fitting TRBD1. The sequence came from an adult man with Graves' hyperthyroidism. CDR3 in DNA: TGTGCCAGCAGTTCCCGAAAACAGGGGGGTAGGACTGAAGCTTTCTTT. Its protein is CASSSRKQGGRTEAFF.